Listed below are T cell receptor beta chains from one sample, sequenced in a study of blood T cell repertoires in COVID-19. Repertoires were generated with immunoSEQ multiplex PCR, while TCRdb's copy carries only in-frame clones and drops some. Altogether under 150,000 clones are present, about 82% being singletons, with the ten largest covering roughly 2.9%. Sequenced material: peripheral blood. These receptors all stem from a woman aged 40 to 55 with active or convalescent COVID-19. Each CDR3 is given with its conserved first and last residue. Each record gives: J gene, clone size, V gene, D gene, CDR3 DNA, CDR3 protein. A D gene is named only where the DNA matches it firmly. Clone size is shown for a subset of rows, as once, few, many or a class of expanded clone.

J: TRBJ1-2; size: NA; V: TRBV28; D: TRBD1; DNA: TGTGCCAGCAGTACGATAATTATGACAGGGGGCGGGGACTATGGCTACACCTTC; CDR3: CASSTIIMTGGGDYGYTF
J: TRBJ2-2; size: NA; V: TRBV30; D: TRBD1; DNA: TGTGCCTGGAGTCACGACAGGGAGCGGAACACCGGGGAGCTGTTTTTT; CDR3: CAWSHDRERNTGELFF
J: TRBJ2-1; size: NA; V: TRBV28; D: TRBD2; DNA: TGTGCCAGCAGCCTCAAGGCACTAGCGGGAAAGAATGAGCAGTTCTTC; CDR3: CASSLKALAGKNEQFF
J: TRBJ1-1; size: NA; V: TRBV2; D: NA; DNA: TGTGCCAGCAGTGCTACTCGCCTGAACACTGAAGCTTTCTTT; CDR3: CASSATRLNTEAFF
J: TRBJ2-3; size: once; V: TRBV9; D: NA; DNA: TGTGCCAGCAGCGTAGGCAGTTCCAATACAGATACGCAGTATTTT; CDR3: CASSVGSSNTDTQYF
J: TRBJ2-7; size: NA; V: TRBV6-6; D: TRBD1; DNA: TGTGCCAGCAGCCGAGCCAAACAGGGGATTGTTGGCCCCCCCCCGGCCTACGAGCAGTACTTC; CDR3: CASSRAKQGIVGPPPAYEQYF
J: TRBJ2-7; size: NA; V: TRBV7-9; D: NA; DNA: TGTGCCAGCAGCCCAACCCAGGGCCACGGCCCTCACTACGAGCAGTACTTC; CDR3: CASSPTQGHGPHYEQYF
J: TRBJ1-5; size: once; V: TRBV27; D: NA; DNA: TGTGCCAGCAGTCCCACGAGGGGGATCCGAGGCAATCAGCCCCAGCATTTT; CDR3: CASSPTRGIRGNQPQHF
J: TRBJ2-2; size: NA; V: TRBV19; D: NA; DNA: TGTGCCAGTATGAGGACAGTGAACACCGGGGAGCTGTTTTTT; CDR3: CASMRTVNTGELFF
J: TRBJ1-4; size: NA; V: TRBV28; D: NA; DNA: TGTGCCAGCAGCCTCCCCTTTGGGGGCGGTACAACTAATGAAAAACTGTTTTTT; CDR3: CASSLPFGGGTTNEKLFF
J: TRBJ1-1; size: few; V: TRBV30; D: TRBD1; DNA: TGTGCCTGGAGTAGAGGGACAGGCGCAAAGAACACTGAAGCTTTCTTT; CDR3: CAWSRGTGAKNTEAFF
J: TRBJ2-1; size: NA; V: TRBV7-2; D: NA; DNA: TGTGCCAGCAGCTTAGCCACAGGGAATGAGCAGTTCTTC; CDR3: CASSLATGNEQFF
J: TRBJ1-1; size: once; V: TRBV28; D: NA; DNA: TGTGCCAGCAGTTTACAGGGAAGTAACACTGAAGCTTTCTTT; CDR3: CASSLQGSNTEAFF
J: TRBJ1-2; size: NA; V: TRBV3-1/TRBV3-2; D: NA; DNA: TGTGCCAGCAGCCCCAGCGCAGGGAATTATGGCTACACCTTC; CDR3: CASSPSAGNYGYTF
J: TRBJ1-2; size: few; V: TRBV4-2; D: NA; DNA: TGTGCCAGCAGCCAAGAGGGCGGGTATGGCTACACCTTC; CDR3: CASSQEGGYGYTF
J: TRBJ2-7; size: NA; V: TRBV10-3; D: NA; DNA: TGTGCCATCAGTGAGGGGCAGGGGGGAGGCTACGAGCAGTACTTC; CDR3: CAISEGQGGGYEQYF
J: TRBJ2-1; size: NA; V: TRBV9; D: NA; DNA: TGTGCCAGCAGCGTAGGAGGGCAGAACAATGAGCAGTTCTTC; CDR3: CASSVGGQNNEQFF
J: TRBJ1-1; size: NA; V: TRBV29-1; D: NA; DNA: TGCAGCGTCGAGCGGCTGGGTGAAGCTTTCTTT; CDR3: CSVERLGEAFF
J: TRBJ2-7; size: NA; V: TRBV24-1; D: TRBD2; DNA: TGTGCCACCAGTGGGACAGGGACTAGCGGTACCTACGAGCAGTACTTC; CDR3: CATSGTGTSGTYEQYF
J: TRBJ1-3; size: NA; V: TRBV7-2; D: NA; DNA: TGTGCCAGCAGCAGGACAGTTAGCTCTGGAAACACCATATATTTT; CDR3: CASSRTVSSGNTIYF
J: TRBJ2-7; size: NA; V: TRBV6-5; D: TRBD1; DNA: TGTGCCAGCCGGGACAGCACCTACGAGCAGTACTTC; CDR3: CASRDSTYEQYF
J: TRBJ1-2; size: NA; V: TRBV3-1/TRBV3-2; D: NA; DNA: TGTGCCAGCAGCCGAGCGGGGGGCTATGGCTACACCTTC; CDR3: CASSRAGGYGYTF
J: TRBJ2-1; size: NA; V: TRBV27; D: NA; DNA: TGTGCCAGCAGTTCCGGGTGGCTGGGTGAGCAGTTCTTC; CDR3: CASSSGWLGEQFF
J: TRBJ2-1; size: NA; V: TRBV19; D: NA; DNA: TGTGCCAGTAGTAGCAGACAGGTAGGCCCCCTTGAGCAGTTCTTC; CDR3: CASSSRQVGPLEQFF
J: TRBJ1-2; size: NA; V: TRBV6-5; D: NA; DNA: TGTGCCAGCAACAGGGCTAACTATGGCTACACCTTC; CDR3: CASNRANYGYTF
J: TRBJ2-7; size: NA; V: TRBV27; D: TRBD2; DNA: TGTGCCAGCAGTTTATCGCCCCACCCTAGCGGGAGCTCCTACGAGCAGTACTTC; CDR3: CASSLSPHPSGSSYEQYF
J: TRBJ1-2; size: NA; V: TRBV18; D: NA; DNA: TGTGCCAGCTCACCGGGACATTCGGCTAACTATGGCTACACCTTC; CDR3: CASSPGHSANYGYTF
J: TRBJ2-3; size: NA; V: TRBV5-1; D: TRBD2; DNA: TGCGCCAGCAGCTTGCCCCGAGCGGGAGGGGGAGATACGCAGTATTTT; CDR3: CASSLPRAGGGDTQYF
J: TRBJ1-5; size: NA; V: TRBV30; D: NA; DNA: TGTGCCTGGAGTGAATTCCAGGGGAGCCAGCCCCAGCATTTT; CDR3: CAWSEFQGSQPQHF
J: TRBJ2-3; size: NA; V: TRBV4-3; D: TRBD2; DNA: TGCGCCAGCAGCCAAGATTTACTGACTAGCGGGAGGACTAGCACAGATACGCAGTATTTT; CDR3: CASSQDLLTSGRTSTDTQYF
J: TRBJ1-5; size: NA; V: TRBV6-2/TRBV6-3; D: TRBD1; DNA: TGTGCCAGCAGTAACCACCGGGACAGGGCCCAGCCCCAGCATTTT; CDR3: CASSNHRDRAQPQHF
J: TRBJ2-2; size: NA; V: TRBV2; D: NA; DNA: TGTGCCAGCAGTGGAGGGATCGGGGAGCTGTTTTTT; CDR3: CASSGGIGELFF
J: TRBJ2-3; size: NA; V: TRBV10-2; D: NA; DNA: TGCGCCAGCACTAGATATAGCGGCGATACGCAGTATTTT; CDR3: CASTRYSGDTQYF
J: TRBJ1-1; size: NA; V: TRBV5-7; D: TRBD1; DNA: TGTGCCAGCAGCTTGGCCAGGGGGGCCGAAGCTTTCTTT; CDR3: CASSLARGAEAFF
J: TRBJ2-1; size: NA; V: TRBV6-2/TRBV6-3; D: TRBD2; DNA: TGTGCCAGCAGTTACGTTGTAGCGGGGGGGGACTACAATGAGCAGTTCTTC; CDR3: CASSYVVAGGDYNEQFF
J: TRBJ2-1; size: NA; V: TRBV5-4; D: TRBD1; DNA: TGTGCCAGCAGCTTCGGCGGCGGACAGGGAAATGAGCAGTTCTTC; CDR3: CASSFGGGQGNEQFF
J: TRBJ1-6; size: once; V: TRBV19; D: TRBD1; DNA: TGTGCCAGTAAGGGCGCCCGGGGCAGGGGGCGCTTTGATTCACCCCTCCACTTT; CDR3: CASKGARGRGRFDSPLHF
J: TRBJ1-5; size: NA; V: TRBV10-3; D: TRBD1; DNA: TGTGCCACCCGGACAGGGGCGTATAGCAATCAGCCCCAGCATTTT; CDR3: CATRTGAYSNQPQHF
J: TRBJ2-1; size: NA; V: TRBV11-3; D: TRBD2; DNA: TGTGCCAGCAGCGTGGGGTACGCGGGAGGGCACAATGAGCAGTTCTTC; CDR3: CASSVGYAGGHNEQFF
J: TRBJ1-1; size: few; V: TRBV5-5; D: TRBD1; DNA: TGTGCCAGCAGCTTGGGGGACAGGGGGCGTAGGGGCACTGAAGCTTTCTTT; CDR3: CASSLGDRGRRGTEAFF
J: TRBJ1-1; size: few; V: TRBV4-1; D: TRBD1; DNA: TGCGCCAGCAGCCAGCACGAGGGGGCAATGAACACTGAAGCTTTCTTT; CDR3: CASSQHEGAMNTEAFF
J: TRBJ1-3; size: few; V: TRBV19; D: NA; DNA: TGTGCCAGTACCGCGCAGGGCAGAGGAAACACCATATATTTT; CDR3: CASTAQGRGNTIYF
J: TRBJ1-3; size: NA; V: TRBV30; D: NA; DNA: TGTGCCTGGACGTACTACTCTGGAAACACCATATATTTT; CDR3: CAWTYYSGNTIYF
J: TRBJ2-7; size: NA; V: TRBV28; D: TRBD2; DNA: TGTGCCAGCAGTTTTTTGGCGGGAGCCTCCTACGAGCAGTACTTC; CDR3: CASSFLAGASYEQYF
J: TRBJ2-2; size: NA; V: TRBV5-8; D: NA; DNA: TGTGCCAGCAGCTTCAGATACACCGGGGAGCTGTTTTTT; CDR3: CASSFRYTGELFF
J: TRBJ1-6; size: NA; V: TRBV6-4; D: NA; DNA: TGTGCCAGCAGTGACCGCGCAGGGGTAAATTCACCCCTCCACTTT; CDR3: CASSDRAGVNSPLHF
J: TRBJ1-4; size: NA; V: TRBV7-9; D: TRBD1; DNA: TGTGCCAGCAGCTTAGGTCAGGGGGGCTCGACAGGTGAAAAACTGTTTTTT; CDR3: CASSLGQGGSTGEKLFF
J: TRBJ1-6; size: once; V: TRBV6-5; D: NA; DNA: TGTGCCAGCAGTTACAGGGGGAGCTCCTATAATTCACCCCTCCACTTT; CDR3: CASSYRGSSYNSPLHF